The 29 T cell receptor beta chains reported below all come from one sample, sequenced in a study of memory CD4+ T cells and cytomegalovirus serostatus. The sort gate was single viable CD3+CD4+CD8-CD45RO+ cells for memory CD4+ T cells. Only in-frame clones appear in the TCRdb table, and some are missing; sequencing was by immunoSEQ multiplex PCR. The sample shows some 58,000 clones, roughly 80% of them seen only once. Specimen: memory CD4+ T cells from blood. The origin of the receptors is an adult in good health and CMV-seronegative.

The chain links TRBV30 to TRBJ1-2, with 8 nucleotides matching TRBD1. From germline, CDR1 is GTSNPN and CDR2 SVGIG (reference sequence). Losses at the gene ends were 1 base for V and 5 bases for J; bases not matched to a gene: 9. This CDR3 has 15 amino acids. CDR3 protein: CAWSARSTGGYGYTF. Here the CDR3 DNA reads TGTGCCTGGAGTGCACGTTCCACAGGGGGTTATGGCTACACCTTC.

This clone has more than one count but fewer than ten. The chain has TRBV19 and TRBJ1-5, with 7 bases lining up with TRBD1. V gave up 4 bases and J gave up 2 bases; unmatched junction bases: 8. From germline, CDR1 is LNHDA and CDR2 SQIVND (reference sequence). CDR3 length: 16 residues. The CDR3 DNA follows: TGTGCCAGTAGTACCCGGCCGGGGACAGGCAATCAGCCCCAGCATTTT. Translating gives CASSTRPGTGNQPQHF.

V usage is TRBV18 and J usage is TRBJ1-3; D is perhaps TRBD1 (5 bases). Germline assignment: CDR1 KGHSH and CDR2 LQKENI. CDR3 length equals 17 residues. V was shortened by 3 bases and J by 0 bases, with 15 bases between the two germline ends. CDR3 DNA sequence: TGTGCCAGCTCACCTGGCTCCGGGACCTTCTCTGGAAACACCATATATTTT. Translated: CASSPGSGTFSGNTIYF.

This clone has just a few counts. This chain uses TRBV10-3 with TRBJ1-1, with D unresolved. Germline V gene sequence: CDR1 ENHRY, CDR2 SYGVKD. Trimming removed 3 bases from V and 5 bases from J, with 13 bases in between. The CDR3 sequence is 14 residues long. The CDR3 reads CAISDVGIPTEAFF. In DNA form, the CDR3 reads TGTGCCATCAGTGATGTAGGGATACCTACTGAAGCTTTCTTT.

This chain uses TRBV10-1 with TRBJ2-1; TRBD2 aligns across 13 bases. The CDR3 runs 18 residues. Germline assignment: CDR1 WNHNN and CDR2 SYGVQD (reference sequence). Trimming took 2 bases from V and 7 from J; bases not matched to a gene: 11. CDR3 region: CASSEPAGLAGSNNEQFF. CDR3 nucleotide sequence: TGCGCCAGCAGTGAGCCGGCGGGACTAGCGGGAAGTAATAATGAGCAGTTCTTC.

The rearrangement joins TRBV6-6 to TRBJ2-3; TRBD1 matches at 8 bases. V lost 5 bases, J lost 6 bases, and 13 bases stayed unmatched. Per the germline V gene, CDR1 is MNHNY and CDR2 is SVGAGI (reference sequence). CDR3 length: 16 residues. The CDR3, as DNA: TGTGCCAGCAGTGGAGGGACAGGTCAAAGGGAGGATACGCAGTATTTT. Translating gives CASSGGTGQREDTQYF.

The V gene is TRBV27, the J gene TRBJ2-5; TRBD1 or TRBD2 may be the D gene (5 bases each). The germline V and J ends were trimmed by 4 bases and 1 base, with 10 bases remaining between them. CDR3 size: 14 residues. Germline CDR1 MNHEY, CDR2 SMNVEV (reference sequence). The CDR3 sequence is CASSSKGTQETQYF. DNA of the CDR3: TGTGCCAGCAGTTCGAAGGGGACCCAAGAGACCCAGTACTTC.

The chain has TRBV6-1 and TRBJ1-1; D unclear. Germline V CDR1 and CDR2: MNHNS, SASEGT. Between the trimmed V and J ends, which lost 3 bases and 10 bases, there was a span of 6 bases. The CDR3 spans 10 residues. The CDR3 loop is CASSDLGAFF. DNA of the CDR3: TGTGCCAGCAGTGACTTAGGAGCTTTCTTT.

The genes are TRBV28 and TRBJ2-5; D is unclear. CDR3 size: 13 residues. The germline CDR1 and CDR2 sequences are MDHEN and SYDVKM. V was pared by 5 bases and J by 2 bases, with 9 bases between. The CDR3 spells CASSPSSQETQYF. In DNA form, the CDR3 reads TGTGCCAGCAGTCCGAGCAGTCAAGAGACCCAGTACTTC.

The chain employs TRBV6-6 and TRBJ1-2, with D uncertain. Trimming removed 2 bases at V and 3 bases at J, with 13 bases between. This CDR3 has 15 residues. CDR1 is MNHNY, CDR2 SVGAGI, per germline (reference sequence). CDR3 amino acids: CASSYTAGSDYGYTF. Written as DNA, the CDR3 is TGTGCCAGCAGTTACACGGCCGGGTCCGACTATGGCTACACCTTC.

The chain is built from TRBV7-9 and TRBJ1-3; D is unclear. This CDR3 region has 19 residues. The germline V and J ends were trimmed by 4 bases and 0 bases, with 22 bases remaining between them. Per germline, CDR1 SEHNR and CDR2 FQNEAQ (reference sequence). The CDR3 nucleotides are TGTGCCAGCAGCTCCCCCGCGGGCCGGCAGCAGGTCTCTGGAAACACCATATATTTT. Encoded protein: CASSSPAGRQQVSGNTIYF.

This chain links TRBV7-8 with TRBJ2-2; TRBD2 is a possible D gene (6 bases). V gave up 3 bases and J gave up 4 bases, with 9 bases separating them. CDR3 size: 14 residues. Germline CDR1 reads SGHVS; CDR2 reads FQNEAQ. Here the CDR3 reads CASSFAGPTGELFF. The CDR3 DNA reads as TGTGCCAGCAGCTTTGCGGGGCCCACCGGGGAGCTGTTTTTT.

The DNA of the CDR3 is TGTGCCAGCACACGAAGTAGACAGGGGGAAGGCTACACCTTC. It yields the protein CASTRSRQGEGYTF. The V call is TRBV7-9, the J call TRBJ1-2; 9 nucleotides align to TRBD1. The junction had 11 bases not matched to a gene; V was cut back by 7 bases and J by 8 bases. From germline, CDR1 is SEHNR and CDR2 FQNEAQ (reference sequence). The CDR3 length is 14 residues.

This rearrangement joins TRBV4-3 to TRBJ2-1, with a weak D call TRBD1 (5 bases). The length of the CDR3 is 14 residues. The germline V gene encodes CDR1 LGHNA and CDR2 YSLEER. The V gene lost 3 bases and the J gene lost 8 bases, with 14 bases spanning the gap. The CDR3 sequence is CASSQYTGLDEQFF. DNA for the CDR3: TGCGCCAGCAGCCAGTATACAGGTTTGGATGAGCAGTTCTTC.

The rearrangement uses TRBV5-1 and TRBJ2-3; D is uncertain. Germline V gene sequence: CDR1 SGHRS, CDR2 YFSETQ. Trimming removed 0 bases at V and 0 bases at J, with 8 bases between. There are 15 residues in the CDR3. The DNA for the CDR3 is TGCGCCAGCAGCTTGGTCTACCCTAGCACAGATACGCAGTATTTT. Its protein product is CASSLVYPSTDTQYF.

This chain joins TRBV27 and TRBJ1-1; maybe TRBD1 (6 bases). The germline V and J ends were trimmed by 3 bases and 5 bases, with 10 bases remaining between them. Germline V gives CDR1 MNHEY, CDR2 SMNVEV (reference sequence). CDR3 length equals 13 residues. The DNA of the CDR3 is TGTGCCAGCAGTTTCCAGGGGAGAACTGAAGCTTTCTTT. Amino acid sequence: CASSFQGRTEAFF.

This clone was observed once. The V call is TRBV18, the J call TRBJ2-3, with 7 bases matching TRBD2. Trimming took 6 bases from V and 2 from J; bases not matched to a gene: 8. The CDR3 has 15 amino acids. CDR1 and CDR2 from the germline V gene are KGHSH and LQKENI. The CDR3 nucleotides read TGTGCCAGCTCTTCCGCTAGCGGACTCACAGATACGCAGTATTTT. Its protein is CASSSASGLTDTQYF.

The V call is TRBV19, the J call TRBJ1-5; D might be TRBD1 (5 bases). The CDR3 spans 16 residues. Germline values: CDR1 LNHDA, CDR2 SQIVND (reference sequence). V lost 10 bases and J lost 5, with 24 bases in between. CDR3 sequence: CATNDRSGAWYQPQHF. The CDR3 DNA sequence: TGTGCCACCAACGACAGATCTGGGGCTTGGTATCAGCCCCAGCATTTT.

The chain links TRBV7-2 to TRBJ1-2, with 10 positions matching TRBD1. V lost 5 bases, J lost 7 bases, and 7 bases stayed unmatched. Germline CDR1 reads SGHTA; CDR2 reads FQGNSA. This CDR3 is 14 amino acids long. CDR3 in DNA: TGTGCCAGCAGCGTTGACAGGGGGCATCGTGGCTACACCTTC. This gives the protein CASSVDRGHRGYTF.

There are a few counts of this clone. The rearrangement joins TRBV7-8 to TRBJ2-7; unclear D gene. Between the trimmed V and J ends, which lost 6 bases and 3 bases, there was a span of 12 bases. The CDR3 extends over 13 amino acids. The germline V gene has CDR1 SGHVS and CDR2 FQNEAQ. CDR3 loop: CASSQDTLYEQYF. Here the CDR3 DNA reads TGTGCCAGCAGTCAAGACACACTCTACGAGCAGTACTTC.

The chain couples TRBV7-9 to TRBJ2-1; the match to TRBD2 covers 10 bases. Per germline, CDR1 SEHNR and CDR2 FQNEAQ (reference sequence). Losses at the gene ends were 1 base for V and 13 bases for J; bases not matched to a gene: 7. This CDR3 has 14 amino acids. CDR3 sequence: CASSLVLAGAPQFF. CDR3 DNA: TGTGCCAGCAGCTTAGTCCTAGCGGGGGCCCCCCAGTTCTTC.

The chain couples TRBV4-3 to TRBJ2-1; 10 bases are a match to TRBD2. The germline V gene encodes CDR1 LGHNA and CDR2 YSLEER. V lost 3 bases, J lost 8 bases, and 4 bases stayed unmatched. The CDR3 spans 14 residues. CDR3 DNA sequence: TGCGCCAGCAGCCAGGGGACTAGCGTGGATGAGCAGTTCTTC. It translates to CASSQGTSVDEQFF.

This sequence joins TRBV14 and TRBJ2-2, with 10 positions matching TRBD1. CDR3 length: 16 residues. J was trimmed by 4 bases and V by 4 bases; bases with no gene match: 6. Per the germline V gene, CDR1 is SGHDN and CDR2 is FVKESK. This CDR3 reads CASSLGQGLSTGELFF. The CDR3, as DNA: TGTGCCAGCAGCCTGGGACAGGGGCTTAGCACCGGGGAGCTGTTTTTT. Based on the CDR3 plus reference TRBV14 and TRBJ2-2, the full variable domain is EAGVTQFPSHSVIEKGQTVTLRCDPISGHDNLYWYRRVMGKEIKFLLHFVKESKQDESGMPNNRFLAERTGGTYSTLKVQPAELEDSGVYFCASSLGQGLSTGELFFGEGSRLTVL.

The CDR3 loop is CATDYRGRAFF. The CDR3 region has the DNA TGTGCCACGGATTACAGGGGGCGAGCTTTCTTT. This chain connects TRBV11-2 to TRBJ1-1; 9 bases are a match to TRBD1. The CDR3 length is 11 residues. Trimming took 10 bases from V and 10 from J; bases not matched to a gene: 7. Per germline, CDR1 SGHAT and CDR2 FQNNGV.

This clone appeared a single time. The chain has TRBV28 and TRBJ1-5; D unresolved. Germline V gives CDR1 MDHEN, CDR2 SYDVKM. The CDR3 length is 12 residues. V lost 3 bases and J lost 2, with 2 bases in between. The CDR3 loop is CASSFRNQPQHF. In DNA form, the CDR3 reads TGTGCCAGCAGTTTTCGCAATCAGCCCCAGCATTTT. The variable domain in full, completed from reference TRBV28 and TRBJ1-5, reads DVKVTQSSRYLVKRTGEKVFLECVQDMDHENMFWYRQDPGLGLRLIYFSYDVKMKEKGDIPEGYSVSREKKERFSLILESASTNQTSMYLCASSFRNQPQHFGDGTRLSIL.

This chain connects TRBV7-9 to TRBJ1-2, with 9 bases identical to TRBD1. This CDR3 spans 16 amino acids. The V gene's germline CDR1 is SEHNR and CDR2 FQNEAQ (reference sequence). V shed 4 bases and J 1 base; nucleotides not matched to a gene: 7. CDR3: CASSSRDREYNYGYTF. CDR3 bases: TGTGCCAGCAGCTCCCGGGACAGGGAATATAACTATGGCTACACCTTC.

The chain couples TRBV30 to TRBJ1-4; 7 nucleotides match TRBD1. With 1 base clipped from V and 3 bases from J, the junction kept 8 bases outside the gene matches. Looked up from germline, CDR1 is GTSNPN and CDR2 is SVGIG (reference sequence). This CDR3 spans 16 amino acids. The DNA of the CDR3 is TGTGCCTGGAGTGATACAGGGGCCATTGCTAATGAAAAACTGTTTTTT. Its translation: CAWSDTGAIANEKLFF.

The chain is built from TRBV7-9 and TRBJ1-1, with a weak D call TRBD1 (6 bases). V lost 8 bases to trimming and J lost 7 bases, with 11 bases between them. The CDR3 covers 11 residues. The germline CDR1 and CDR2 sequences are SEHNR and FQNEAQ (reference sequence). The chain's CDR3 is CASVGDNEAFF. CDR3 DNA: TGTGCCAGCGTCGGGGACAATGAAGCTTTCTTT. Full variable domain (remainder filled in from reference TRBV7-9 and TRBJ1-1): DTGVSQNPRHKITKRGQNVTFRCDPISEHNRLYWYRQTLGQGPEFLTYFQNEAQLEKSRLLSDRFSAERPKGSFSTLEIQRTEQGDSAMYLCASVGDNEAFFGQGTRLTVV.

This sequence joins TRBV5-6 and TRBJ2-1; D is undetermined. V gave up 2 bases and J gave up 11 bases, with 8 bases separating them. Germline V lookup: CDR1 SGHDT, CDR2 YYEEEE. The CDR3 is 11 amino acids. CDR3 protein: CASSFGIKQFF. Written as DNA, the CDR3 is TGTGCCAGCAGCTTTGGGATTAAGCAGTTCTTC.